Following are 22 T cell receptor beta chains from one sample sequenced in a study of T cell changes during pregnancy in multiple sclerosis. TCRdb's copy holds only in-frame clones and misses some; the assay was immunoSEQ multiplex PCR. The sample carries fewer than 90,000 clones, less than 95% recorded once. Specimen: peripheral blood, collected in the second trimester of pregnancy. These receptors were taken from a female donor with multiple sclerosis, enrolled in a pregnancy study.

The CDR3 DNA reads as TGTGCCAGCAGCGTCGGCTCTGGAAACACCATATATTTT. Its protein is CASSVGSGNTIYF. The chain is built from TRBV9 and TRBJ1-3; unclear D gene. V lost 2 bases to trimming and J lost 0 bases, with 3 bases between them. Germline-derived CDR1 and CDR2 are SGDLS and YYNGEE. The CDR3 is made up of 13 amino acids.

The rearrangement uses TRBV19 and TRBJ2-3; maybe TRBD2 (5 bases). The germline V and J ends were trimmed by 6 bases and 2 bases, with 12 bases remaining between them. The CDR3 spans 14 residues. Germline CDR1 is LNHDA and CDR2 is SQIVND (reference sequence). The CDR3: CASRAEVVTDTQYF. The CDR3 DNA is TGTGCCAGTAGAGCGGAGGTTGTCACAGATACGCAGTATTTT.

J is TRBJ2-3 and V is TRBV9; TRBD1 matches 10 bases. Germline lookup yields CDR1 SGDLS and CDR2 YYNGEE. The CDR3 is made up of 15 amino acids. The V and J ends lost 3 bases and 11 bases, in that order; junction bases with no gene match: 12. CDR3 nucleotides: TGTGCCAGCAGCGCTGGGGGACAGGGGTATGGTGGGCAGTATTTT. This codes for CASSAGGQGYGGQYF.

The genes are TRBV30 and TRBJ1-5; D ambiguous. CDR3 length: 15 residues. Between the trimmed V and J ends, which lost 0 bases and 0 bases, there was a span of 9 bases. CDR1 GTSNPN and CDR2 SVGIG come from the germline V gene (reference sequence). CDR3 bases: TGTGCCTGGAGTGTACGCGGTTTTAGCAATCAGCCCCAGCATTTT. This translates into CAWSVRGFSNQPQHF.

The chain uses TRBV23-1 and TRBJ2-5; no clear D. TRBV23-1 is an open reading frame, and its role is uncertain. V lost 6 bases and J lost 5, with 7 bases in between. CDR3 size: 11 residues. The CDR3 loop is CASRIGETQYF. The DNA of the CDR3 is TGCGCCAGCAGAATCGGGGAGACCCAGTACTTC.

CDR3 amino acids: CASRPRGHSWGYTF. The DNA of the CDR3 is TGTGCCAGCAGGCCGCGGGGGCACTCTTGGGGCTACACCTTC. The chain is built from TRBV5-8 and TRBJ1-2; maybe TRBD1 (6 bases). The CDR3 totals 14 residues. V lost 5 bases and J 8 bases, leaving 19 bases between the germline ends. Germline loops: CDR1 SGHTS, CDR2 YDEGEE.

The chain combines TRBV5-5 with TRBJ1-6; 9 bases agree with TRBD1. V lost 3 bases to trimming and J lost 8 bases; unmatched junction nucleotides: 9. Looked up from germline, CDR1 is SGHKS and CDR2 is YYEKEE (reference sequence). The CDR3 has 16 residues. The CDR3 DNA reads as TGTGCCAGCAGCTCTGGGGGACAGGGTCCCGATTCACCCCTCCACTTT. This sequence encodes CASSSGGQGPDSPLHF.

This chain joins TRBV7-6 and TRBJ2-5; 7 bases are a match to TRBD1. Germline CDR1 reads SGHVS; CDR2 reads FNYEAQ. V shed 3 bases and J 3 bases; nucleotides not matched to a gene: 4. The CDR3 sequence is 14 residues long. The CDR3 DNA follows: TGTGCCAGCAGCTTGGGGACAGCCGAAGAGACCCAGTACTTC. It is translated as CASSLGTAEETQYF.

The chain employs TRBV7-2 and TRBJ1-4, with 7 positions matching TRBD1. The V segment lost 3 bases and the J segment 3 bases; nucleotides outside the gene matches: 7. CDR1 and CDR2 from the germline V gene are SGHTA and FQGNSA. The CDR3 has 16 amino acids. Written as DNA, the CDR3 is TGTGCCAGCAGCTTCGACAGGGCGGGCGCTAATGAAAAACTGTTTTTT. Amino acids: CASSFDRAGANEKLFF.

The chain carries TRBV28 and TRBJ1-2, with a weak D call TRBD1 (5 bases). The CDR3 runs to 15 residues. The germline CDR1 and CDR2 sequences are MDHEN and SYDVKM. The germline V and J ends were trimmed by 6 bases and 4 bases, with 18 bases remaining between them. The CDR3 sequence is CASRTPRGGTYGYTF. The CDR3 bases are TGTGCCAGCAGAACCCCCCGGGGGGGGACCTATGGCTACACCTTC.

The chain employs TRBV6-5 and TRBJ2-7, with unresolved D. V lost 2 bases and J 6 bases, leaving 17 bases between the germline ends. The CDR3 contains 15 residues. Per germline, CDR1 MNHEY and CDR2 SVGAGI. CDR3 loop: CASSYSWAVVGEQYF. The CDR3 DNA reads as TGTGCCAGCAGTTACAGTTGGGCTGTCGTCGGCGAGCAGTACTTC.

The DNA of the CDR3 is TGTGCCAGTAGTATAGACGCCCTCCCGGGAGGAGAGAATGAAAAACTGTTTTTT. It specifies CASSIDALPGGENEKLFF. The J gene is TRBJ1-4, the V gene TRBV19; D ambiguous. The CDR3 is 18 amino acids. CDR1 is LNHDA, CDR2 SQIVND, per germline (reference sequence). Trimming shortened V by 0 bases and J by 5 bases, and 19 bases separated the two germline ends.

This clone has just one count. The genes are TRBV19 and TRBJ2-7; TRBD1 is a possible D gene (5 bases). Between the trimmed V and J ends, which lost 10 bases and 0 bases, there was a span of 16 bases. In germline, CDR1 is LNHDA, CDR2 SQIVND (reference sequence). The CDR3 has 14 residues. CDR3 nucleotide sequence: TGTGCCACCGCTGAGACAGTGATCTCCTACGAGCAGTACTTC. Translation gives CATAETVISYEQYF. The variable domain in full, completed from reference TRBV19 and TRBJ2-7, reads DGGITQSPKYLFRKEGQNVTLSCEQNLNHDAMYWYRQDPGQGLRLIYYSQIVNDFQKGDIAEGYSVSREKKESFPLTVTSAQKNPTAFYLCATAETVISYEQYFGPGTRLTVT.

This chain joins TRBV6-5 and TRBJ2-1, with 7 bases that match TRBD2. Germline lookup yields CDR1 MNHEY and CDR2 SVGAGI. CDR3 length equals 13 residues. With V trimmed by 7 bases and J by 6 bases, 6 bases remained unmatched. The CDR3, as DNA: TGTGCCAGCACCCGGGGGACTACCAATGAGCAGTTCTTC. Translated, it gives CASTRGTTNEQFF.

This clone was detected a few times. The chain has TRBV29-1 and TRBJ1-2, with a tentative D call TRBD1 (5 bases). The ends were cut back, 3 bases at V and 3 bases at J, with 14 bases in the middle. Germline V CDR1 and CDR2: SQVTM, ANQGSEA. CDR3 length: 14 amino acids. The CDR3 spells CSVESRGRDYGYTF. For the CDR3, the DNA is TGCAGCGTTGAGAGTAGGGGAAGAGACTATGGCTACACCTTC.

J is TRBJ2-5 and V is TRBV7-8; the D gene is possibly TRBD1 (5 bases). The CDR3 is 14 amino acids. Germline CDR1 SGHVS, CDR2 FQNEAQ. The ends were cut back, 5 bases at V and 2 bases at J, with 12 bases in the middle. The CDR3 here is CASSPRTNQETQYF. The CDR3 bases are TGTGCCAGCAGCCCCCGGACAAATCAAGAGACCCAGTACTTC.

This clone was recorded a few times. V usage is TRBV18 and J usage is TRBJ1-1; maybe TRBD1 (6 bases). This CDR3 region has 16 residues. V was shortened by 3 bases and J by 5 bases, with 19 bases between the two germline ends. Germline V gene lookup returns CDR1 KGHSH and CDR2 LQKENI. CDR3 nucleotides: TGTGCCAGCTCACCGACCGGACCAGGGGTGTGGACTGAAGCTTTCTTT. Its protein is CASSPTGPGVWTEAFF.

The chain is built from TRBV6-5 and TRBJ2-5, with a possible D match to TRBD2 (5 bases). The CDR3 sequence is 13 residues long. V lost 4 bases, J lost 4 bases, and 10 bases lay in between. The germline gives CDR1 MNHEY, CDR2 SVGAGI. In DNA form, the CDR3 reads TGTGCCAGCAGTTTAAGACGGGGAGAGACCCAGTACTTC. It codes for CASSLRRGETQYF.

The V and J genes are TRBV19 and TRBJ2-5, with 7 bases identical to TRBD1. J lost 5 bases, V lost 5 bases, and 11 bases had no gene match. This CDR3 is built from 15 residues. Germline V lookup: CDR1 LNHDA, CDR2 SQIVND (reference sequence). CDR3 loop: CASSLGTAPRETQYF. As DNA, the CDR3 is TGTGCCAGTAGTCTCGGGACAGCCCCGAGGGAGACCCAGTACTTC.

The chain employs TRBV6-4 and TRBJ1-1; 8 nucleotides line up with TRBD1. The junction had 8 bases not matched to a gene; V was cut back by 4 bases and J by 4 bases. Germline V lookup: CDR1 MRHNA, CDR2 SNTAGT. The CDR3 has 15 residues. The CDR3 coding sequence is TGTGCCAGCAGTGCCTCGAACACAGGGGGCACTGAAGCTTTCTTT. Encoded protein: CASSASNTGGTEAFF.

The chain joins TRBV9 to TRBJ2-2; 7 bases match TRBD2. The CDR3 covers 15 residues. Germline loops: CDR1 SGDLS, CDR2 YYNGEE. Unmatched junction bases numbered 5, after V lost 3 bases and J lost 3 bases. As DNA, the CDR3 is TGTGCCAGCAGCGCCTTCGGGGGGTACACCGGGGAGCTGTTTTTT. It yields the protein CASSAFGGYTGELFF.

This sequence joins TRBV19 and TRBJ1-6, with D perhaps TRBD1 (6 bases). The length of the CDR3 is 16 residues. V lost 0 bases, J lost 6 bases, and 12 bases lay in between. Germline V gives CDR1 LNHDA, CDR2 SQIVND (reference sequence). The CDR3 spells CASSIDGQSLNSPLHF. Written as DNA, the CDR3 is TGTGCCAGTAGTATAGACGGACAGAGCCTTAATTCACCCCTCCACTTT.